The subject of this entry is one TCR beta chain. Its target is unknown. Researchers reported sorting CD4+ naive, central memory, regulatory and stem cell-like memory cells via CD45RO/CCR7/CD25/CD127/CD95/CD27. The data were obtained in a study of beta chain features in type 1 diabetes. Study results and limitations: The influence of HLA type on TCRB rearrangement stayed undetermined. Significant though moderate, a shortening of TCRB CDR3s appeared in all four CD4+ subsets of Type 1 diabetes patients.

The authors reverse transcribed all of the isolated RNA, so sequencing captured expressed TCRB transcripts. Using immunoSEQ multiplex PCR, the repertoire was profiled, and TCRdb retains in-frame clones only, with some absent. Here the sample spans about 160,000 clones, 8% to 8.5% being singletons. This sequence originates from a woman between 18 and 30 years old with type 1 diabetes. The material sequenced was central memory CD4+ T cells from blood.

CDR3 DNA: TGTGCCATCAAGAAGGGGCCCCAAGAGACCCAGTACTTC. It encodes CAIKKGPQETQYF. V and J are TRBV10-3 and TRBJ2-5; maybe TRBD1 (5 bases). Trimming cost V 7 bases and J 1 base, with 10 bases left between them. Germline V CDR1 and CDR2: ENHRY, SYGVKD. This CDR3 comprises 13 residues.